Each of the 14 T cell receptor beta chains below was sequenced from the same sample in a study of PD-1 blockade in classical Hodgkin lymphoma. Sequenced by immunoSEQ multiplex PCR; TCRdb stores in-frame clones only, minus some. The sample has some 19,000 clones; approximately 70% are singletons. Time point denoted: cycle 4 day 1 (C4D1), after five to seven weeks of nivolumab. Relapse was seen in all patients after autologous stem cell transplantation, and brentuximab vedotin exposure was variable. Investigators isolated CD4+ T cells from thawed PBMCs through magnetic negative selection. This specimen was CD4+ T cells from blood, taken before the fourth cycle of nivolumab. These receptors were collected from a human donor with classical Hodgkin lymphoma.

The J gene is TRBJ2-5, the V gene TRBV7-9; 12 bases match TRBD2. The germline V gene has CDR1 SEHNR and CDR2 FQNEAQ (reference sequence). CDR3 length: 15 amino acids. J gave up 7 bases and V 5 bases, and 8 bases lay outside the gene matches. The chain's CDR3 is CASSELAGGEGTQYF. CDR3 DNA sequence: TGTGCCAGCAGCGAACTAGCGGGGGGAGAGGGGACCCAGTACTTC.

This clone ranks as medium-sized. The chain employs TRBV19 and TRBJ2-3; D gene ambiguous. The CDR3 has 14 residues. Germline CDR1 and CDR2: LNHDA and SQIVND (reference sequence). Trimming took off 7 bases at V and 0 bases at J, with 11 bases between the two ends. This CDR3 reads CASTATASTDTQYF. CDR3 coding DNA: TGTGCCAGTACGGCTACCGCTAGCACAGATACGCAGTATTTT.

The gene calls are TRBV9 and TRBJ2-7; 7 nucleotides line up with TRBD1. After removal of 0 bases from V and 5 bases from J, the junction contained 14 bases not matched to a gene. The CDR3 consists of 17 residues. CDR1 and CDR2 (germline): SGDLS, YYNGEE. The DNA for the CDR3 is TGTGCCAGCAGCGTAGGGGTAACAGGGGCATTCGGGGACGAGCAGTACTTC. This gives the protein CASSVGVTGAFGDEQYF.

This clone has a handful of counts. The chain links TRBV10-3 to TRBJ1-3; TRBD1 agrees at 7 bases. The CDR3 contains 16 residues. V lost 5 bases, J lost 0 bases, and 7 bases stayed unmatched. Germline V CDR1 and CDR2: ENHRY, SYGVKD. CDR3 nucleotide sequence: TGTGCCATCAGTAACAGGGGAGAGGGCTCTGGAAACACCATATATTTT. The encoded protein is CAISNRGEGSGNTIYF.

The chain couples TRBV4-1 to TRBJ2-7; D ambiguous. The germline V gene has CDR1 MGHRA and CDR2 YSYEKL. This CDR3 is built from 15 residues. V gave up 0 bases and J gave up 7 bases, with 16 bases separating them. The CDR3 DNA reads as TGCGCCAGCAGCCAAGAGGTAGTAGCCAGTTTTGAGCAGTACTTC. Protein sequence: CASSQEVVASFEQYF.

This rearrangement joins TRBV6-1 to TRBJ2-1; 11 nucleotides align to TRBD2. Germline V gene sequence: CDR1 MNHNS, CDR2 SASEGT. The trim removed 3 bases at V and 8 bases at J, leaving 3 bases unmatched. The CDR3 is 14 residues long. The CDR3 nucleotides read TGTGCCAGCAGTGATAGCGGGGGGGCCCATGAGCAGTTCTTC. This encodes CASSDSGGAHEQFF.

This CDR3 is CASSTRMNTEAFF. CDR3 bases: TGTGCCAGCAGCACCAGGATGAACACTGAAGCTTTCTTT. The chain links TRBV5-4 to TRBJ1-1; D not resolved. The CDR3 runs to 13 residues. Germline loops: CDR1 SGHNT, CDR2 YYREEE (reference sequence). V lost 4 bases and J 0 bases, leaving 7 bases between the germline ends.

The chain uses TRBV5-4 and TRBJ2-2; 8 positions agree with TRBD1. J lost 4 bases, V lost 3 bases, and 5 bases had no gene match. This CDR3 is built from 15 residues. Germline loops: CDR1 SGHNT, CDR2 YYREEE (reference sequence). The CDR3, as DNA: TGTGCCAGCAGCTCCAGGGGGCAGGTCACCGGGGAGCTGTTTTTT. Translation gives CASSSRGQVTGELFF.

This chain links TRBV5-8 with TRBJ2-3; a weak D match, TRBD2 (6 bases). Germline assignment: CDR1 SGHTS and CDR2 YDEGEE. V was trimmed by 4 bases and J by 2 bases, leaving 14 bases between them. The CDR3 is made up of 15 amino acids. This CDR3 reads CASSGGTVNTDTQYF. The DNA of the CDR3 is TGTGCCAGCAGCGGCGGGACGGTGAACACAGATACGCAGTATTTT.

The chain couples TRBV7-2 to TRBJ1-5; D possibly corresponds to TRBD1 (6 bases). The CDR3 spans 16 residues. The germline V and J ends were trimmed by 0 bases and 3 bases, with 12 bases remaining between them. Germline-derived CDR1 and CDR2 are SGHTA and FQGNSA. CDR3 region: CASSLAGRGHNQPQHF. In nucleotides, the CDR3 is TGTGCCAGCAGCTTAGCGGGCAGGGGACACAATCAGCCCCAGCATTTT.

This clone showed up just a few times. The CDR3 sequence: CASSPTGGASGYTF. CDR3 in DNA: TGTGCCAGCTCACCCACGGGGGGCGCGAGTGGCTACACCTTC. The chain joins TRBV18 to TRBJ1-2; perhaps TRBD1 as D (6 bases). Germline V gene lookup returns CDR1 KGHSH and CDR2 LQKENI. V was pared by 3 bases and J by 7 bases, with 15 bases between. There are 14 residues in the CDR3.

The rearrangement joins TRBV7-9 to TRBJ1-6; D ambiguous. There are 13 residues in the CDR3. CDR1 is SEHNR, CDR2 FQNEAQ, per germline (reference sequence). The V end was cut by 2 bases, the J end by 9 bases, with 8 bases between. The CDR3 nucleotides read TGTGCCAGCAGCTTATGGGGTATTTCACCCCTCCACTTT. As protein: CASSLWGISPLHF.

The J gene is TRBJ2-7, the V gene TRBV25-1; 10 bases fit TRBD2. The CDR3 covers 13 residues. From germline, CDR1 is MGHDK and CDR2 SYGVNS. V shed 8 bases and J 3 bases; nucleotides not matched to a gene: 4. DNA of the CDR3: TGTGCCAGCGTAGCGGGAGGCAACTACGAGCAGTACTTC. The encoded protein is CASVAGGNYEQYF.

This clone was observed a single time. This chain links TRBV5-1 with TRBJ2-3; perhaps TRBD2 as D (7 bases). Deletions cut 3 bases from V and 4 bases from J, with 18 bases between. This CDR3 spans 16 amino acids. The germline CDR1 and CDR2 sequences are SGHRS and YFSETQ. The CDR3: CASSSLGGGFADTQYF. In DNA, the CDR3 is TGCGCCAGCAGCTCCTTGGGAGGGGGATTCGCAGATACGCAGTATTTT.